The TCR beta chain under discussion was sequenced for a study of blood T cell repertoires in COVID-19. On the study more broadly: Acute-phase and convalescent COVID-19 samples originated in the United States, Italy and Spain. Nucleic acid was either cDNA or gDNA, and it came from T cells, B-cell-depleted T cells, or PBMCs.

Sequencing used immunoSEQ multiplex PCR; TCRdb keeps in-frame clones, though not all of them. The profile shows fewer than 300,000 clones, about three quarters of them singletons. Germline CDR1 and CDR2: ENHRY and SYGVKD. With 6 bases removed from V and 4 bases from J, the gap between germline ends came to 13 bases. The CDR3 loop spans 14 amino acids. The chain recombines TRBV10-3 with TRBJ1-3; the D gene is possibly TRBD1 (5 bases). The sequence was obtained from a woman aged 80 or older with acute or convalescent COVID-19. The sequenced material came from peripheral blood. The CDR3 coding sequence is TGTGCCATCAGCCTAACAGGCCCCGGAAACACCATATATTTT. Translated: CAISLTGPGNTIYF.